These 32 T cell receptor beta chains originate from one sample sequenced in a study of blood T cell repertoires in COVID-19. The repertoire was sequenced with immunoSEQ multiplex PCR; TCRdb's copy has only in-frame clones and lacks some. The repertoire holds about 250,000 clones, with 86% as singletons. The material sequenced was peripheral blood. The receptors derive from a woman in her fifties or sixties who had recovered from COVID-19.

V usage is TRBV5-1 and J usage is TRBJ2-7, with 10 bases aligning to TRBD1. Looked up from germline, CDR1 is SGHRS and CDR2 is YFSETQ. The CDR3 runs 15 residues. V shed 4 bases, J shed 1 base, and the junction held 5 bases outside the gene matches. In nucleotides, the CDR3 is TGCGCCAGCAGCACGACAGGGGGCGCTTCCTACGAGCAGTACTTC. It is translated as CASSTTGGASYEQYF.

The chain recombines TRBV11-3 with TRBJ2-3, with D possibly being TRBD1 (6 bases). CDR1 and CDR2 from the germline V gene are SGHNT and YENEEA. Trimming stripped 8 bases from V and 3 bases from J, with 15 bases between. This CDR3 region has 14 residues. CDR3 amino acids: CASAGTSLTDTQYF. The DNA for the CDR3 is TGTGCCAGCGCTGGGACATCGTTGACAGATACGCAGTATTTT.

This clone was counted a single time. The chain employs TRBV28 and TRBJ1-1; maybe TRBD1 (5 bases). V lost 6 bases, J lost 0 bases, and 14 bases lay in between. Germline lookup yields CDR1 MDHEN and CDR2 SYDVKM. This CDR3 comprises 15 residues. This CDR3 reads CASRGSGGLNTEAFF. As DNA, the CDR3 is TGTGCCAGCAGGGGCTCCGGGGGATTGAACACTGAAGCTTTCTTT.

The V and J genes are TRBV7-8 and TRBJ2-3; the D gene is possibly TRBD1 (5 bases). This CDR3 is 14 amino acids long. The V gene lost 1 base and the J gene lost 3 bases, with 8 bases spanning the gap. From germline, CDR1 is SGHVS and CDR2 FQNEAQ. CDR3 nucleotide sequence: TGTGCCAGCAGCTTAGGGGGCCGAACAGATACGCAGTATTTT. It codes for CASSLGGRTDTQYF. The full variable domain, in which reference TRBV7-8 and TRBJ2-3 provide the parts outside the CDR3, is GAGVSQSPRYKVAKRGQDVALRCDPISGHVSLFWYQQALGQGPEFLTYFQNEAQLDKSGLPSDRFFAERPEGSVSTLKIQRTQQEDSAVYLCASSLGGRTDTQYFGPGTRLTVL.

This chain joins TRBV27 and TRBJ1-2, with 10 bases identical to TRBD1. V dropped 5 bases and J dropped 13; count of bases not matched to a gene: 19. Germline assignment: CDR1 MNHEY and CDR2 SMNVEV (reference sequence). This CDR3 is built from 16 residues. CDR3 sequence reads: CASSDPYGQGGEAVTF. The CDR3 bases are TGTGCCAGCAGTGACCCTTACGGACAGGGGGGGGAGGCGGTCACCTTC.

In its sample, this clone was seen a few times. V usage is TRBV15 and J usage is TRBJ1-2; 10 bases map to TRBD1. Germline CDR1 reads LNHNV; CDR2 reads YYDKDF (reference sequence). The CDR3 spans 16 residues. V trimming: 0 bases; J trimming: 6 bases; junction bases outside the gene matches: 7. The CDR3 loop is CATSRDRYGTGDGYTF. The CDR3 DNA is TGTGCCACCAGCAGAGATCGGTATGGGACAGGGGATGGCTACACCTTC.

This clone has a handful of counts. J is TRBJ2-7 and V is TRBV3-1 (or the pseudogene TRBV3-2); 10 nucleotides agree with TRBD1. Germline CDR1 is LGHDT and CDR2 is YNNKEL (reference sequence). Trimming took 6 bases from V and 7 from J; bases not matched to a gene: 15. The length of the CDR3 is 16 residues. In DNA form, the CDR3 reads TGTGCCAGCAGGCTAGTTGGGGACAGGGGAATGGGGGAGCAGTACTTC. It yields the protein CASRLVGDRGMGEQYF.

The chain couples TRBV29-1 to TRBJ1-2; D perhaps matches TRBD1 (5 bases). CDR1 is SQVTM, CDR2 ANQGSEA, per germline. The CDR3 runs 13 residues. V lost 4 bases, J lost 3 bases, and 12 bases lay in between. CDR3 loop: CSVGRQNDYGYTF. In DNA form, the CDR3 reads TGCAGCGTTGGCAGACAGAACGACTATGGCTACACCTTC.

V is TRBV18 and J is TRBJ1-2, with unresolved D. The CDR3 contains 12 residues. Germline V lookup: CDR1 KGHSH, CDR2 LQKENI. Deletions cut 3 bases from V and 4 bases from J, with 6 bases between. The CDR3 loop is CASSPRAYGYTF. CDR3 DNA: TGTGCCAGCTCACCCCGAGCCTATGGCTACACCTTC.

The CDR3: CASSLGDIRGTGELFF. As DNA, the CDR3 is TGTGCCAGCAGCTTGGGTGACATCCGTGGCACCGGGGAGCTGTTTTTT. V usage is TRBV5-5 and J usage is TRBJ2-2; D is ambiguous. V lost 0 bases to trimming and J lost 4 bases, with 13 bases between them. The CDR3 extends over 16 amino acids. From germline, CDR1 is SGHKS and CDR2 YYEKEE (reference sequence).

This clone was seen more than once but under ten times. This same CDR3 is encoded by further DNA sequences in the sample. V is TRBV7-8 and J is TRBJ2-5, with D tentatively TRBD1 (5 bases). Germline lookup yields CDR1 SGHVS and CDR2 FQNEAQ. Trimming removed 1 base from V and 5 bases from J, with 8 bases in between. This CDR3 has 13 amino acids. The CDR3 nucleotides are TGTGCCAGCAGCTTAGGCAGGGTTGAGACCCAGTACTTC. It encodes CASSLGRVETQYF.

This sequence joins TRBV2 and TRBJ2-1, with 10 bases aligning to TRBD1. CDR1 is SNHLY and CDR2 is FYNNEI in the germline V gene. The length of the CDR3 is 13 residues. V was clipped by 4 bases and J by 8 bases; unmatched bases: 2. The CDR3 sequence: CASSGDRGHEQFF. The DNA of the CDR3 is TGTGCCAGCAGTGGGGACAGGGGCCATGAGCAGTTCTTC.

V is TRBV15 and J is TRBJ1-5; D is ambiguous. CDR3 length: 13 residues. Trimming cost V 1 base and J 9 bases, with 10 bases left between them. Germline CDR1 LNHNV, CDR2 YYDKDF (reference sequence). CDR3 loop: CATSRAAERPQHF. The CDR3 DNA reads TGTGCCACCAGCAGAGCGGCGGAGCGGCCCCAGCATTTT.

This clone appeared a few times. This sequence joins TRBV19 and TRBJ1-1; 8 nucleotides line up with TRBD1. The V segment lost 7 bases and the J segment 0 bases; nucleotides outside the gene matches: 4. The CDR3 runs 14 residues. CDR1 and CDR2 (germline): LNHDA, SQIVND (reference sequence). The CDR3, as DNA: TGTGCCAGTAAGCCGACAGGGGTGAACACTGAAGCTTTCTTT. It yields the protein CASKPTGVNTEAFF.

This rearrangement joins TRBV7-2 to TRBJ2-2, with TRBD1 matching over 8 bases. Germline CDR1 SGHTA, CDR2 FQGNSA. With V trimmed by 5 bases and J by 5 bases, 4 bases remained unmatched. This CDR3 contains 14 residues. The CDR3 protein is CASSRDRNTGELFF. Here the CDR3 DNA reads TGTGCCAGCAGCCGGGACAGGAATACCGGGGAGCTGTTTTTT.

CDR3 region: CASRGMAGRPELYEQYF. Written as DNA, the CDR3 is TGTGCCAGCAGGGGCATGGCAGGGCGACCTGAGTTATACGAGCAGTACTTC. This chain uses TRBV27 with TRBJ2-7; tentative D call: TRBD1 (5 bases). CDR3 length: 17 residues. The V end lost 6 bases, the J end lost 4 bases, and 25 bases lay between the germline ends. Germline lookup yields CDR1 MNHEY and CDR2 SMNVEV (reference sequence).

As for this clone: The sample has other DNA sequences that encode this CDR3 too. The V gene is TRBV5-1, the J gene TRBJ1-2; TRBD1 agrees at 9 bases. There are 13 residues in the CDR3. The V gene's germline CDR1 is SGHRS and CDR2 YFSETQ. V shed 0 bases, J shed 8 bases, and the junction held 2 bases outside the gene matches. In DNA, the CDR3 is TGCGCCAGCAGCTTGGGACAGGGGGAAGGCTACACCTTC. It yields the protein CASSLGQGEGYTF.

Turning to this clone: One end of the junction does not line up with germline, which may come from a read error. The CDR3 DNA reads as TGTGCCAGCAGCCATCCCGGGCGGGGGCAACCGATATCCTTC. Its translation: CASSHPGRGQPISF. This chain joins TRBV3-1 (or the pseudogene TRBV3-2) and TRBJ2-7; weak D call: TRBD2 (7 bases). From germline, CDR1 is LGHDT and CDR2 YNNKEL (reference sequence). The CDR3 is made up of 14 amino acids.

The V call is TRBV4-1, the J call TRBJ2-2; 15 nucleotides agree with TRBD2. Per germline, CDR1 MGHRA and CDR2 YSYEKL. The CDR3 loop spans 18 amino acids. Trimming took 3 bases from V and 4 from J; bases not matched to a gene: 6. CDR3 nucleotides: TGCGCCAGCAGCCACGGACTAGCGGGGGGGCCTGGCACCGGGGAGCTGTTTTTT. It encodes CASSHGLAGGPGTGELFF.

This clone showed up just once. The chain employs TRBV21-1 and TRBJ2-2; whether TRBD1, the table's D call, matches the DNA was not checked. TRBV21-1 is a pseudogene segment. The CDR3 spans 17 residues. The CDR3 loop is CASSKSSQGVNTGELFF. CDR3 nucleotide sequence: TGTGCCAGCAGCAAAAGCTCACAGGGGGTAAACACCGGGGAGCTGTTTTTT.

V and J are TRBV5-5 and TRBJ1-5; 7 positions match TRBD1. The CDR3 extends over 15 amino acids. Germline CDR1 and CDR2: SGHKS and YYEKEE (reference sequence). V lost 3 bases to trimming and J lost 6 bases; unmatched junction nucleotides: 9. The CDR3 DNA follows: TGTGCCAGCAGCTCGACCCCCACAGGGGTTCAGCCCCAGCATTTT. It translates to CASSSTPTGVQPQHF.

The table lists this clone with a few counts. The chain joins TRBV27 to TRBJ1-2; TRBD1 matches 9 bases. This CDR3 is built from 16 residues. Germline CDR1 is MNHEY and CDR2 is SMNVEV (reference sequence). The V and J ends lost 5 bases and 4 bases, in that order; junction bases with no gene match: 11. The CDR3 nucleotides are TGTGCCAGCAGTCCATCCGCCGGGACAGGGTTCTATGGCTACACCTTC. Residues: CASSPSAGTGFYGYTF.

The chain combines TRBV5-1 with TRBJ1-6, with 7 bases matching TRBD1. V shed 3 bases, J shed 10 bases, and the junction held 16 bases outside the gene matches. Germline CDR1 reads SGHRS; CDR2 reads YFSETQ. The CDR3 extends over 17 amino acids. Here the CDR3 reads CASSSDSLHRGSSPLHF. DNA for the CDR3: TGCGCCAGCAGCTCAGATTCCCTCCACAGGGGTTCCTCACCCCTCCACTTT. The full variable domain, its missing parts supplied by reference TRBV5-1 and TRBJ1-6, is KAGVTQTPRYLIKTRGQQVTLSCSPISGHRSVSWYQQTPGQGLQFLFEYFSETQRNKGNFPGRFSGRQFSNSRSEMNVSTLELGDSALYLCASSSDSLHRGSSPLHFGNGTRLTVT.

By proportion, this clone is medium-sized. The V call is TRBV2, the J call TRBJ1-5, with 7 bases identical to TRBD1. The CDR3 sequence is 13 residues long. Trimming cost V 6 bases and J 4 bases; bases outside gene matches: 3. The germline gives CDR1 SNHLY, CDR2 FYNNEI. CDR3 sequence reads: CASRRDSNQPQHF. The DNA for the CDR3 is TGTGCCAGCAGGAGGGACAGTAATCAGCCCCAGCATTTT. Together with reference TRBV2 and TRBJ1-5, the CDR3 gives the full variable domain: EPEVTQTPSHQVTQMGQEVILRCVPISNHLYFYWYRQILGQKVEFLVSFYNNEISEKSEIFDDQFSVERPDGSNFTLKIRSTKLEDSAMYFCASRRDSNQPQHFGDGTRLSIL.

The chain carries TRBV6-5 and TRBJ1-5, with a tentative D call TRBD1 (5 bases). The V and J ends lost 4 bases and 6 bases respectively, with 16 bases between them. Germline V gene sequence: CDR1 MNHEY, CDR2 SVGAGI. The CDR3 sequence is 15 residues long. DNA of the CDR3: TGTGCCAGCAGTTTACGAAGGGGAAGGGCTCAGCCCCAGCATTTT. Translated: CASSLRRGRAQPQHF.

CDR3 amino acids: CASSRLTGSYGYTF. The CDR3 DNA reads as TGTGCCAGCAGCAGATTAACAGGGAGCTATGGCTACACCTTC. The chain is built from TRBV6-5 and TRBJ1-2, with D possibly being TRBD1 (6 bases). The V and J ends lost 6 bases and 4 bases respectively, with 15 bases between them. This CDR3 has 14 amino acids. Germline loops: CDR1 MNHEY, CDR2 SVGAGI.

About this clone itself: In the same sample, other DNA sequences code for this CDR3. J is TRBJ2-2 and V is TRBV5-1; D remains ambiguous. The germline CDR1 and CDR2 sequences are SGHRS and YFSETQ. Trimming left V 0 bases short and J 1 base short, with 4 bases between. The CDR3 contains 14 residues. The CDR3 region is CASSLGQNTGELFF. CDR3 bases: TGCGCCAGCAGCTTGGGACAGAACACCGGGGAGCTGTTTTTT.

The rearrangement joins TRBV7-8 to TRBJ1-1; tentative D call: TRBD1 (5 bases). Germline V gives CDR1 SGHVS, CDR2 FQNEAQ. V was shortened by 6 bases and J by 1 base, with 9 bases between the two germline ends. The CDR3 spans 13 residues. The CDR3 region has the DNA TGTGCCAGCAGTCTCACAGGGAACACTGAAGCTTTCTTT. This encodes CASSLTGNTEAFF.

The rearrangement uses TRBV5-1 and TRBJ2-7; D is undetermined. CDR3 length: 16 amino acids. Germline V gene data show CDR1 as SGHRS and CDR2 as YFSETQ. With 4 bases removed from V and 0 bases from J, the gap between germline ends came to 17 bases. The CDR3 DNA reads TGCGCCAGCAGCCCAAACCACCCAGGCCCCTCCTACGAGCAGTACTTC. Its protein is CASSPNHPGPSYEQYF.

V is TRBV28 and J is TRBJ2-2; D is undetermined. The V end lost 8 bases, the J end lost 0 bases, and 7 bases lay between the germline ends. The germline gives CDR1 MDHEN, CDR2 SYDVKM. The CDR3 consists of 13 residues. For the CDR3, the DNA is TGTGCCAGCGTACACGCGAACACCGGGGAGCTGTTTTTT. This gives the protein CASVHANTGELFF.

This rearrangement joins TRBV18 to TRBJ2-7; D might be TRBD2 (6 bases). Trimming removed 2 bases at V and 1 base at J, with 15 bases between. Germline V gives CDR1 KGHSH, CDR2 LQKENI. This CDR3 comprises 16 residues. The CDR3 protein is CASSPGLGGPSYEQYF. The CDR3 DNA follows: TGTGCCAGCTCACCAGGGCTCGGGGGACCTTCCTACGAGCAGTACTTC.

This clone was detected once. The V call is TRBV6-5, the J call TRBJ2-2, with a tentative D call TRBD1 (6 bases). Germline-derived CDR1 and CDR2 are MNHEY and SVGAGI. V shed 11 bases and J shed 1 base, with 11 bases lying between them. CDR3 length: 13 residues. The CDR3 nucleotides are TGTGCCGTCGGCAGGGGGAACACCGGGGAGCTGTTTTTT. It codes for CAVGRGNTGELFF.